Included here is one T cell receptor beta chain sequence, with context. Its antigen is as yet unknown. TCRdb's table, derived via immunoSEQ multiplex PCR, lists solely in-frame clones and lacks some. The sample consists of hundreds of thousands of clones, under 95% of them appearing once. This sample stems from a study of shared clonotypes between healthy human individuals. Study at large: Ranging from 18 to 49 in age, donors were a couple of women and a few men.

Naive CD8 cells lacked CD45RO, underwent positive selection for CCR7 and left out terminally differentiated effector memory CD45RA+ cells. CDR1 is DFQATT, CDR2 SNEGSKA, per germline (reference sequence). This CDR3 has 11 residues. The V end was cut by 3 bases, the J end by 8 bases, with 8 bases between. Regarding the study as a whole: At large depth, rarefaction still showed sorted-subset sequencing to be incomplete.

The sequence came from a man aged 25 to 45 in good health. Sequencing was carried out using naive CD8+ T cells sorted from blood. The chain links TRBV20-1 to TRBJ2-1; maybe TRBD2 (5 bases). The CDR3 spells CSARGEDEQFF. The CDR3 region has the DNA TGCAGTGCTAGGGGAGAAGATGAGCAGTTCTTC.